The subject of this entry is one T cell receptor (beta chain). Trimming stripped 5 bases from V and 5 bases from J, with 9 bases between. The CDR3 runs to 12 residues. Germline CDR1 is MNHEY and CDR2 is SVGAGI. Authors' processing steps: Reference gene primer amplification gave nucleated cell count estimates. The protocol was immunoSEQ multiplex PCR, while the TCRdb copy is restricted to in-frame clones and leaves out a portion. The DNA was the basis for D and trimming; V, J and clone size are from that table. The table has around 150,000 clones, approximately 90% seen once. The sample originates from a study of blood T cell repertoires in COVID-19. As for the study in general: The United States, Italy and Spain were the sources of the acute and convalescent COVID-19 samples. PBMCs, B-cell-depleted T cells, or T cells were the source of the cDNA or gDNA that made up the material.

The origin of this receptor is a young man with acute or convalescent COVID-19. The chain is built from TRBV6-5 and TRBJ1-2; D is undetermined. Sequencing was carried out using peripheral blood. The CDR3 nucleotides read TGTGCCAGCAGTCTCGGAGAGTATGGCTACACCTTC. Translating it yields CASSLGEYGYTF.